The rows below give T cell receptor beta chains drawn from one sample of a study of cytomegalovirus exposure and HLA in healthy donors. Sequencing was performed with immunoSEQ multiplex PCR; in TCRdb, only in-frame clones are kept and a portion is missing. The sample records some 88,000 clones, approximately 96% being singletons. Sequencing was performed on PBMCs. Receptors originate from a man aged 18-30 years in good health and CMV-seronegative. Each CDR3 is given with its conserved first and last residue. The D gene is left open where the match is weak. Clone size is shown for a subset of rows, as once, few, many or a class of expanded clone.

size	D	V	J	CDR3	DNA
NA	NA	TRBV18	TRBJ1-4	CASSPRPGADEKLFF	TGTGCCAGCTCACCACGCCCAGGGGCGGATGAAAAACTGTTTTTT
NA	NA	TRBV29-1	TRBJ1-1	CSVESKSPEAFF	TGCAGCGTTGAATCTAAGAGTCCTGAAGCTTTCTTT
NA	TRBD1	TRBV18	TRBJ2-1	CASSRTGDPNEQFF	TGTGCCAGCTCACGGACAGGGGATCCCAATGAGCAGTTCTTC
NA	NA	TRBV19	TRBJ1-4	CASSLPGHPSYEKLFF	TGTGCCAGTAGTCTTCCGGGTCACCCTTCTTATGAAAAACTGTTTTTT
NA	NA	TRBV21-1	TRBJ2-2	CASCTSKSGELFF	TGTGCCAGCTGTACTAGCAAGTCCGGGGAGCTGTTTTTT
NA	TRBD2	TRBV5-1	TRBJ2-7	CASSPAGASGRDSSYEQYF	TGCGCCAGCAGCCCGGCGGGGGCTAGCGGGAGGGACAGCTCCTACGAGCAGTACTTC
NA	NA	TRBV5-6	TRBJ1-1	CASSLDFGAGGWAEAFF	TGTGCCAGCAGCTTGGATTTCGGCGCGGGGGGCTGGGCTGAAGCTTTCTTT
NA	NA	TRBV2	TRBJ2-7	CASQGRSSYEQYF	TGTGCCAGCCAGGGGAGAAGCTCCTACGAGCAGTACTTC
NA	TRBD2	TRBV6-1	TRBJ2-2	CASERETKTGELFF	TGTGCCAGCGAGCGGGAGACGAAGACCGGGGAGCTGTTTTTT
once	TRBD2	TRBV5-4	TRBJ2-2	CASSLVGLAGIAGELFF	TGTGCCAGCAGCTTGGTAGGGCTAGCGGGAATTGCCGGGGAGCTGTTTTTT
NA	TRBD1	TRBV6-5	TRBJ1-1	CASPPGAGGHTEAFF	TGTGCCAGTCCTCCCGGGGCAGGGGGGCACACTGAAGCTTTCTTT